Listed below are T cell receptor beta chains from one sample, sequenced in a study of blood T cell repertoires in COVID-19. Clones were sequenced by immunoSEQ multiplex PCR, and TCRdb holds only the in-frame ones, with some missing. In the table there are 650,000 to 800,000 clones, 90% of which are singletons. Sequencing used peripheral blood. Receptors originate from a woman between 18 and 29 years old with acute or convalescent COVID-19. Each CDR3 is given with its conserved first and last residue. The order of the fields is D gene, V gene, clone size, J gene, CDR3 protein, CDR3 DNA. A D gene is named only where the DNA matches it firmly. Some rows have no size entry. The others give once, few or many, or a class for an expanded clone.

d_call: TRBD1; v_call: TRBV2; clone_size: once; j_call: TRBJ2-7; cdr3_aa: CASSEALGQGRQYF; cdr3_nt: TGTGCCAGCAGTGAAGCTCTCGGACAGGGGAGGCAGTACTTC
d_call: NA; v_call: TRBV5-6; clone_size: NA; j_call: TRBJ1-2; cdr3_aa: CASSPLFLNYGYTF; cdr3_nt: TGTGCCAGCAGCCCCCTGTTTCTTAACTATGGCTACACCTTC
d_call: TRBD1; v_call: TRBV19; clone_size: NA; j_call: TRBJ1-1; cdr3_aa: CASSLSGQGRGGSEAFF; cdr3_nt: TGTGCCAGTAGTCTCTCGGGACAGGGGAGGGGTGGATCTGAAGCTTTCTTT
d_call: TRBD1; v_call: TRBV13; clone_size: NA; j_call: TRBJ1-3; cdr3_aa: CASSLALDRATGNTIYF; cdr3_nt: TGTGCCAGCAGCTTAGCCCTTGACAGGGCTACTGGAAACACCATATATTTT
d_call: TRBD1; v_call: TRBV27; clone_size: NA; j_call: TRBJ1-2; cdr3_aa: CASSPRDRNGYTF; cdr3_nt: TGTGCCAGCAGTCCGCGGGACAGGAATGGCTACACCTTC
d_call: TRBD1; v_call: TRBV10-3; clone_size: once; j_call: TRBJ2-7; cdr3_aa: CAISPGDRDSYEQYF; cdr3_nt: TGTGCCATCAGCCCCGGGGACAGGGATTCGTACGAGCAGTACTTC
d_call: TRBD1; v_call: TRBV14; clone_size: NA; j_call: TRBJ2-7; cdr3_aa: CASSQPAGGFYEQYF; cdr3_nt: TGTGCCAGCAGCCAACCGGCAGGGGGCTTCTACGAGCAGTACTTC
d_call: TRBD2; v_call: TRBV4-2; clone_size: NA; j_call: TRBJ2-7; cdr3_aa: CASSQDMTGGYEQYF; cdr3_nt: TGTGCCAGCAGCCAAGATATGACGGGAGGGTACGAGCAGTACTTC
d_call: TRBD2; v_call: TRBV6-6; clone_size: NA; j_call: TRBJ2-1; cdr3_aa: CASSYTPAGANNEQFF; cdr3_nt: TGTGCCAGCAGTTACACCCCAGCGGGGGCCAACAATGAGCAGTTCTTC
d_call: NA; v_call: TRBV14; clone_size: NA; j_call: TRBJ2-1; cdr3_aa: CASSQVSLYNEQFF; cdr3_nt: TGTGCCAGCAGCCAAGTTAGCCTCTACAATGAGCAGTTCTTC
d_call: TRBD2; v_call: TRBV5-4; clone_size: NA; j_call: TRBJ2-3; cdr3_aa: CASSFREEADTQYF; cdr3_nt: TGTGCCAGCAGCTTTCGGGAGGAGGCAGATACGCAGTATTTT
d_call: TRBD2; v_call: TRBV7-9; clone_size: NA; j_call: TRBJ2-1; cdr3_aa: CASSVPTSGGPSYNEQFF; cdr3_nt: TGTGCCAGCAGCGTCCCGACTAGCGGGGGCCCCTCCTACAATGAGCAGTTCTTC
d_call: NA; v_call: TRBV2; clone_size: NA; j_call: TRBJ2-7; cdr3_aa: CASSDMSAGLGEQYF; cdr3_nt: TGTGCCAGCAGTGATATGTCGGCAGGATTGGGCGAGCAGTACTTC
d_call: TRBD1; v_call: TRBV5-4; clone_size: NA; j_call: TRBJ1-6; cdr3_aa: CASSLDRGNSPLHF; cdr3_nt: TGTGCCAGCAGCTTGGACAGGGGTAATTCACCCCTCCACTTT
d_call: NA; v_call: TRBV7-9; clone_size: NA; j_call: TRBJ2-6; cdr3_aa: CASSTGSGSGANVLTF; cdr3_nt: TGTGCCAGCAGTACAGGGTCGGGGTCTGGGGCCAACGTCCTGACTTTC
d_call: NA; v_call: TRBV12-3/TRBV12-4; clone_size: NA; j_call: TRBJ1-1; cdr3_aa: CASRRTAEAFF; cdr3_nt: TGTGCCAGCAGGCGGACAGCTGAAGCTTTCTTT
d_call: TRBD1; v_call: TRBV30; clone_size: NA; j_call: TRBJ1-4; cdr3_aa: CAWAGQGAFEKLFF; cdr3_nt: TGTGCCTGGGCCGGACAGGGGGCGTTTGAAAAACTGTTTTTT
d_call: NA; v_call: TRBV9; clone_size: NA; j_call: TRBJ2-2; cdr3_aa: CASSVGVSNTGELFF; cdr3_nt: TGTGCCAGCAGCGTCGGGGTCTCGAACACCGGGGAGCTGTTTTTT
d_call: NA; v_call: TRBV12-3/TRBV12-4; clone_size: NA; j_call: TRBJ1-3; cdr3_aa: CASSSVGNTIYF; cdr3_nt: TGTGCCAGCAGTTCTGTCGGAAACACCATATATTTT
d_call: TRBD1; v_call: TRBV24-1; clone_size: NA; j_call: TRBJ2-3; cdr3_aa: CATRSRGQGGTDTQYF; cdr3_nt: TGTGCCACCAGGAGCAGGGGACAGGGAGGGACAGATACGCAGTATTTT
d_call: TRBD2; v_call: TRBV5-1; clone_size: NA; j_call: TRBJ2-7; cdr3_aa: CASSLEGLAGPGDEQYF; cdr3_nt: TGCGCCAGCAGCTTGGAGGGCCTAGCGGGCCCAGGAGACGAGCAGTACTTC
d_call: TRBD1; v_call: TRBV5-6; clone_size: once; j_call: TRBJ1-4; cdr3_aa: CASSLTATGQTEKLFF; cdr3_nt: TGTGCCAGCAGTCTTACGGCAACGGGACAGACTGAAAAACTGTTTTTT
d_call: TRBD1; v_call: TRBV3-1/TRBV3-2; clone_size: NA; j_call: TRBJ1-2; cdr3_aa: CASSPGSSYGTGDTRGGYTF; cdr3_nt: TGTGCCAGCAGCCCCGGGAGTAGTTACGGGACAGGGGACACCCGGGGGGGCTACACCTTC
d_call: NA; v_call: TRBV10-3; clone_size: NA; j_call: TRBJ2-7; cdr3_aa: CAIKEGTYEQYF; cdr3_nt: TGTGCCATCAAGGAGGGGACCTACGAGCAGTACTTC
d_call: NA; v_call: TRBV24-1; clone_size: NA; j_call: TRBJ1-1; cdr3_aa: CATSVVLQFMNTEAFF; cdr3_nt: TGTGCCACCAGTGTAGTTCTACAGTTCATGAACACTGAAGCTTTCTTT
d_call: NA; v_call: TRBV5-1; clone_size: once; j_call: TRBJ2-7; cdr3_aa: CASSLRAVTSYEQYF; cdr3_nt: TGCGCCAGCAGCTTGAGAGCGGTCACCTCCTACGAGCAGTACTTC
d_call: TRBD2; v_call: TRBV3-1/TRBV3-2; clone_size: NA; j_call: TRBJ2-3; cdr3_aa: CASSQALAGGTDTQYF; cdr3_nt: TGTGCCAGCAGCCAAGCATTAGCGGGGGGCACAGATACGCAGTATTTT
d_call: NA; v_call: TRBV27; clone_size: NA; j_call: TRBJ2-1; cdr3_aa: CASSFQGRYNEQFF; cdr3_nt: TGTGCCAGCAGTTTCCAGGGGCGGTACAATGAGCAGTTCTTC
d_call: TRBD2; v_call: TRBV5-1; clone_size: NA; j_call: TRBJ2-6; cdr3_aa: CASSIGGAGANVLTF; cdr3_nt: TGCGCCAGCAGCATCGGGGGGGCTGGGGCCAACGTCCTGACTTTC
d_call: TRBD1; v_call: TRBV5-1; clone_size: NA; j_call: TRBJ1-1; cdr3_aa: CASRSGTGGLVTEAFF; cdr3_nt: TGCGCCAGCAGATCGGGGACAGGGGGCTTGGTCACTGAAGCTTTCTTT
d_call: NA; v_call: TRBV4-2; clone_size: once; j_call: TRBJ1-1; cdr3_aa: CASSLTEEVTEAFF; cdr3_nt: TGTGCCAGCAGCCTCACCGAGGAGGTGACTGAAGCTTTCTTT
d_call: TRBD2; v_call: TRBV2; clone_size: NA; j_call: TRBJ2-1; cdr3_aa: CASTYGGTSGALEQFF; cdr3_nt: TGTGCCAGCACTTATGGGGGGACTAGCGGCGCCTTAGAGCAGTTCTTC
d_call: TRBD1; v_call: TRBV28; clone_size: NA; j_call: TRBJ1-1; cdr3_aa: CASSLLGQGRNEAFF; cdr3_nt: TGTGCCAGCAGTTTGTTGGGACAGGGGAGGAATGAAGCTTTCTTT
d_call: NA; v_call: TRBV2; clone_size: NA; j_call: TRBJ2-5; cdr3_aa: CASSVGDYRAETQYF; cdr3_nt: TGTGCCAGCAGTGTAGGGGACTACAGGGCGGAGACCCAGTACTTC
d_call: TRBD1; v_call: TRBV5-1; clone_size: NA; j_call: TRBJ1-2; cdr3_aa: CASRTGENGYTF; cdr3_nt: TGCGCCAGCAGGACAGGGGAAAATGGCTACACCTTC
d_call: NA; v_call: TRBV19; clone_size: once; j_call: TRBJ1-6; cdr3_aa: CASSTGETGSPLHF; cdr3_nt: TGTGCCAGTAGTACCGGGGAGACTGGGTCACCCCTCCACTTT
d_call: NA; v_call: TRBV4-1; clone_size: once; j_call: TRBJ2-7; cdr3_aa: CASSQVWGPDYEQYF; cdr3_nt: TGCGCCAGCAGCCAAGTATGGGGGCCCGATTACGAGCAGTACTTC
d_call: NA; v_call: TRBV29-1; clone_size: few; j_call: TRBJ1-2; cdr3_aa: CSVESPVRGAGGYTF; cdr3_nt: TGCAGCGTTGAGTCCCCGGTTCGGGGGGCGGGCGGCTACACCTTC
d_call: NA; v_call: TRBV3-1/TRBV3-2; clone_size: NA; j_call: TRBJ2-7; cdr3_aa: CASSQALQGGNEQYF; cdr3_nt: TGTGCCAGCAGCCAAGCTTTACAGGGGGGGAACGAGCAGTACTTC
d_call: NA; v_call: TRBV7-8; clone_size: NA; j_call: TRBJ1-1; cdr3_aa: CASSLSGLEAFF; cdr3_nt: TGTGCCAGCAGCTTATCGGGTCTTGAAGCTTTCTTT
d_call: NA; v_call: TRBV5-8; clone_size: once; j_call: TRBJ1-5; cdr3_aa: CASSLAGYSNQPQHF; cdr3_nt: TGTGCCAGCAGCTTGGCCGGGTATAGCAATCAGCCCCAGCATTTT
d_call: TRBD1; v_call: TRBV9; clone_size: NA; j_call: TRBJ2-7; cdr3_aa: CASSPGQGAVYEQYF; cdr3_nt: TGTGCCAGCAGCCCCGGACAGGGGGCAGTGTACGAGCAGTACTTC
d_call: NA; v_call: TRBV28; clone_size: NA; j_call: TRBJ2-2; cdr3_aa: CASSGTGRPNTGELFF; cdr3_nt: TGTGCCAGCAGCGGTACAGGGCGTCCAAACACCGGGGAGCTGTTTTTT
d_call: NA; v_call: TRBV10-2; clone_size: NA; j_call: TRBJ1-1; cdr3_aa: CASSESLVNTEAFF; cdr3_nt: TGCGCCAGCAGTGAGTCACTGGTGAACACTGAAGCTTTCTTT
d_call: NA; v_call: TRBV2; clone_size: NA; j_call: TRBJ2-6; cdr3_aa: CASSDSGQLATGANVLTF; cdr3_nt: TGTGCCAGCAGTGACTCCGGCCAGCTAGCGACTGGGGCCAACGTCCTGACTTTC
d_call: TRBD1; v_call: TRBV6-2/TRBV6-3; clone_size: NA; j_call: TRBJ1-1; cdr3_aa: CASTPDRVDTEAFF; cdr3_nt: TGTGCCAGCACCCCTGACAGGGTGGACACTGAAGCTTTCTTT
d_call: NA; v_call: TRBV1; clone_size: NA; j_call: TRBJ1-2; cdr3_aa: CTSPQGTRGYTF; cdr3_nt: TGCACCAGCCCCCAGGGGACCCGGGGCTACACCTTC
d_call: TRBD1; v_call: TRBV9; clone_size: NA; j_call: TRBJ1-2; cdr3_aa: CASSVEGQGAGGYTF; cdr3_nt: TGTGCCAGCAGCGTAGAAGGACAGGGGGCTGGTGGCTACACCTTC
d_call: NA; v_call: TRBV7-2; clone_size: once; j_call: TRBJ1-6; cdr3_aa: CASSFTVKNNSPLHF; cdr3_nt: TGTGCCAGCAGCTTCACAGTGAAGAATAATTCACCCCTCCACTTT